One sample yielded the 32 T cell receptor beta chains listed below, sequenced in a study of monozygotic twins with inflammatory bowel disease. TCRdb processed the 5' RACE reads again and assigns one entry to each CDR3 protein, with no DNA. The repertoire table contains roughly 200,000 distinct CDR3 sequences. Sequenced material: blood. The origin of the receptors is a human donor with ulcerative colitis or Crohn's disease, or a healthy co-twin of an affected twin (not recorded which).

CDR3 loop: CSARDPRRQGLGGYTF. The chain links TRBV20-1 to TRBJ1-2; TCRdb designates TRBD1, a call that cannot be tested without DNA. The germline gives CDR1 DFQATT, CDR2 SNEGSKA (reference sequence). CDR3 size: 16 residues.

The chain uses TRBV19 and TRBJ1-1; TCRdb reports TRBD1, a call that lacks DNA to check it against. Germline V gives CDR1 LNHDA, CDR2 SQIVND (reference sequence). This CDR3 comprises 14 residues. The CDR3 region is CASSPRTGITEAFF.

The chain uses TRBV7-2 and TRBJ2-1; TCRdb returns TRBD2, unconfirmable since there is no DNA. Germline CDR1 reads SGHTA; CDR2 reads FQGNSA. This CDR3 contains 14 residues. The CDR3 sequence is CASSFWVGEDEQFF.

The chain couples TRBV12-3 or TRBV12-4 to TRBJ1-5. The CDR3 extends over 15 amino acids. The CDR3: CASSPAGLGNQPQHF.

The V gene is TRBV11-2, the J gene TRBJ1-2. This CDR3 spans 12 amino acids. Germline V lookup: CDR1 SGHAT, CDR2 FQNNGV. This chain's CDR3 is CARPDRNYGYTF.

The CDR3 sequence: CASSPPPGDSYEQYF. The rearrangement joins TRBV7-8 to TRBJ2-7; TCRdb picks TRBD2, but there is no DNA to check that call. From germline, CDR1 is SGHVS and CDR2 FQNEAQ. The length of the CDR3 is 15 residues.

V usage is TRBV3-1 and J usage is TRBJ2-1; TCRdb names TRBD1, which stays unverified in the absence of DNA. Germline CDR1 is LGHDT and CDR2 is YNNKEL (reference sequence). The CDR3 runs to 16 residues. CDR3 sequence: CASSQGAGAPPNEQFF.

V is TRBV5-6 and J is TRBJ1-1. CDR1 and CDR2 (germline): SGHDT, YYEEEE. This CDR3 contains 14 residues. CDR3 loop: CASSSQILDTEAFF.

The rearrangement links TRBV19 to TRBJ2-1; TCRdb proposes TRBD1, but this gene call is untestable without DNA. Germline lookup yields CDR1 LNHDA and CDR2 SQIVND (reference sequence). The CDR3 is made up of 13 amino acids. The CDR3 spells CASSTTGYNEQFF.

This sequence joins TRBV6-5 and TRBJ2-2; TCRdb proposes TRBD1, but this gene call is untestable without DNA. This CDR3 has 15 amino acids. CDR1 is MNHEY and CDR2 is SVGAGI in the germline V gene. The CDR3 sequence is CASSYSGQGLGELFF.

The chain combines TRBV29-1 with TRBJ2-5; TCRdb designates TRBD1, a call that cannot be tested without DNA. The CDR3 consists of 12 residues. Looked up from germline, CDR1 is SQVTM and CDR2 is ANQGSEA. The CDR3: CSVLGQQETQYF.

The chain is built from TRBV10-3 and TRBJ2-2; TCRdb's D call, TRBD1, is unchecked because there is no DNA. The CDR3 totals 16 residues. CDR1 is ENHRY and CDR2 is SYGVKD in the germline V gene. The CDR3 loop reads CAISGGETPNTGELFF.

V usage is TRBV18 and J usage is TRBJ2-7. The CDR3 sequence is 13 residues long. Germline V gene sequence: CDR1 KGHSH, CDR2 LQKENI. CDR3 amino acids: CASALDGPYEQYF.

The chain's CDR3 is CASSYSAAMNTEAFF. The genes are TRBV27 and TRBJ1-1. Germline assignment: CDR1 MNHEY and CDR2 SMNVEV (reference sequence). The CDR3 covers 15 residues.

This chain joins TRBV7-2 and TRBJ1-6; without DNA, the TCRdb call of TRBD1 cannot be checked. Germline V gene lookup returns CDR1 SGHTA and CDR2 FQGNSA. The CDR3 sequence is 11 residues long. CDR3: CASSLGQGYHF.

The chain has TRBV19 and TRBJ1-4. Germline assignment: CDR1 LNHDA and CDR2 SQIVND (reference sequence). This CDR3 has 15 residues. The CDR3 loop is CASSTNSGIDEKLFF.

This rearrangement joins TRBV12-3 or TRBV12-4 to TRBJ1-1. The length of the CDR3 is 15 residues. The CDR3 is CASSLNEDMNTEAFF.

The chain links TRBV11-2 to TRBJ2-7; the D gene TCRdb calls, TRBD2, cannot be checked with no DNA. Germline V gene data show CDR1 as SGHAT and CDR2 as FQNNGV. The CDR3 sequence is 13 residues long. CDR3 residues: CASGSARAGEQYF. Drawing the rest from reference TRBV11-2 and TRBJ2-7, the complete variable domain is EAGVAQSPRYKIIEKRQSVAFWCNPISGHATLYWYQQILGQGPKLLIQFQNNGVVDDSQLPKDRFSAERLKGVDSTLKIQPAKLEDSAVYLCASGSARAGEQYFGPGTRLTVT.

CDR3 loop: CASSLGLGTEAFF. V and J are TRBV7-3 and TRBJ1-1. CDR3 length equals 13 residues. CDR1 is SGHTA and CDR2 is FQGTGA in the germline V gene.

V and J are TRBV27 and TRBJ2-3; lacking DNA, the TRBD1 call made by TCRdb goes unchecked. CDR3 length: 15 amino acids. Looked up from germline, CDR1 is MNHEY and CDR2 is SMNVEV (reference sequence). The CDR3 sequence is CASRPGHVSQDTQYF.

The V gene is TRBV12-3 or TRBV12-4, the J gene TRBJ2-5; with no DNA, the TCRdb D assignment of TRBD2 cannot be verified. The CDR3 spans 11 residues. CDR3 amino acids: CASGLQETQYF.

This sequence joins TRBV6-6 and TRBJ1-1. CDR3 length: 14 residues. The V gene's germline CDR1 is MNHNY and CDR2 SVGAGI (reference sequence). CDR3 sequence: CASSYSVTDTEAFF.

The chain joins TRBV20-1 to TRBJ2-2; TCRdb outputs TRBD2, but without DNA this stays unchecked. From germline, CDR1 is DFQATT and CDR2 SNEGSKA (reference sequence). The CDR3 covers 14 residues. CDR3 amino acids: CSARAGGSTGELFF.

The rearrangement uses TRBV7-9 and TRBJ2-2. Germline V lookup: CDR1 SEHNR, CDR2 FQNEAQ (reference sequence). This CDR3 is built from 13 residues. CDR3: CASSFIVFGELFF.

This chain links TRBV6-1 with TRBJ2-2; TCRdb lists TRBD1, though no DNA is available to test this call. CDR3 size: 15 residues. Looked up from germline, CDR1 is MNHNS and CDR2 is SASEGT. The chain's CDR3 is CASSGRQGDTGELFF.

This rearrangement joins TRBV5-1 to TRBJ1-1; TCRdb's D call, TRBD1, is unchecked because there is no DNA. Germline V CDR1 and CDR2: SGHRS, YFSETQ. CDR3 length: 15 residues. CDR3 region: CASSLIQGARTEAFF. Full variable domain (remainder filled in from reference TRBV5-1 and TRBJ1-1): KAGVTQTPRYLIKTRGQQVTLSCSPISGHRSVSWYQQTPGQGLQFLFEYFSETQRNKGNFPGRFSGRQFSNSRSEMNVSTLELGDSALYLCASSLIQGARTEAFFGQGTRLTVV.

The rearrangement joins TRBV10-3 to TRBJ2-2. The CDR3 contains 16 residues. Looked up from germline, CDR1 is ENHRY and CDR2 is SYGVKD. CDR3 loop: CAISESAGTNTGELFF.

The V call is TRBV2, the J call TRBJ1-1. CDR3 length: 15 amino acids. Germline CDR1 reads SNHLY; CDR2 reads FYNNEI. CDR3 sequence reads: CASSPPPFGTTEAFF. The full variable domain, its missing parts supplied by reference TRBV2 and TRBJ1-1, is EPEVTQTPSHQVTQMGQEVILRCVPISNHLYFYWYRQILGQKVEFLVSFYNNEISEKSEIFDDQFSVERPDGSNFTLKIRSTKLEDSAMYFCASSPPPFGTTEAFFGQGTRLTVV.

The rearrangement uses TRBV4-1 and TRBJ1-3; TCRdb names TRBD1, which stays unverified in the absence of DNA. CDR1 and CDR2 (germline): MGHRA, YSYEKL. The CDR3 has 17 residues. The CDR3 spells CASSQGGGDSSGNTIYF.

The genes are TRBV30 and TRBJ2-7; with no DNA, the TCRdb D assignment of TRBD2 cannot be verified. Germline values: CDR1 GTSNPN, CDR2 SVGIG (reference sequence). The CDR3 is made up of 16 amino acids. CDR3 amino acids: CAWSAFRSPRRYEQYF.

The chain is built from TRBV5-1 and TRBJ1-2; TCRdb returns TRBD1, unconfirmable since there is no DNA. The CDR3 sequence is 14 residues long. CDR1 is SGHRS and CDR2 is YFSETQ in the germline V gene. The CDR3 protein is CASSLEGGNYGYTF.

The chain carries TRBV9 and TRBJ2-7. CDR1 is SGDLS and CDR2 is YYNGEE in the germline V gene. There are 13 residues in the CDR3. The CDR3: CASSVGLGYEQYF.